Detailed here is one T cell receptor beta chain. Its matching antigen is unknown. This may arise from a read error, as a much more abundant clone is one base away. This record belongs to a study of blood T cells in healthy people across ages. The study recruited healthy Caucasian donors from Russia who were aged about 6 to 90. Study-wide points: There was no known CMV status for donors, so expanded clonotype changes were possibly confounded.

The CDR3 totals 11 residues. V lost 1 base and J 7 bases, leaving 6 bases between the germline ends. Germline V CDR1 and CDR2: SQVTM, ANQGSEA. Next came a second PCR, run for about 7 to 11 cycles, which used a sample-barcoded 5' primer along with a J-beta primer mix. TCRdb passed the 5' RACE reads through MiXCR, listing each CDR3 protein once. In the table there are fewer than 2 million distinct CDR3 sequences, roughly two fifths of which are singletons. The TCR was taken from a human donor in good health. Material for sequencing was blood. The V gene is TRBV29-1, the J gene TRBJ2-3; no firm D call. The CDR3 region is CSVEVAYTQYF. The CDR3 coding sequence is TGCAGCGTTGAAGTCGCCTATACGCAGTATTTT.